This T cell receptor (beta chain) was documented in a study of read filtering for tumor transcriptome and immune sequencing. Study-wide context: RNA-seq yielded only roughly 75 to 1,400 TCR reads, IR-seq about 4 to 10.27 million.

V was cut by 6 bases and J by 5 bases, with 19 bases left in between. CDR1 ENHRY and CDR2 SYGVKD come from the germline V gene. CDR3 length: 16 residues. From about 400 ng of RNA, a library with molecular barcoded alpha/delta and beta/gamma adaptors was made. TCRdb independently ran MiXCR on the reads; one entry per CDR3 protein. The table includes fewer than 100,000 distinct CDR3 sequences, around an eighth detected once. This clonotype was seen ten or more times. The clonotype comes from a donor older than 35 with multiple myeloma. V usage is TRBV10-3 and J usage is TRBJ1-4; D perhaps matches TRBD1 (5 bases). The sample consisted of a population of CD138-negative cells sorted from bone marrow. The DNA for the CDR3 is TGTGCCATCAGCGAGCTTGGGGGACGGCACAATGAAAAACTGTTTTTT. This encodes CAISELGGRHNEKLFF.